Below, one T cell receptor (beta chain) is given with its context. Per the original data handling: Estimation of nucleated cell counts relied on the amplification of reference gene primers. Sequenced by immunoSEQ multiplex PCR; TCRdb stores in-frame clones only, minus some. Clonal size and the V and J genes are those of that table, whereas D and trimming came from the DNA. The repertoire includes 50,000 to 70,000 clones, 65% to 80% of them detected once, and under 3.5% sits in the top ten. The sample originates from a study of blood T cell repertoires in COVID-19. About the research overall: Samples representing acute and convalescent COVID-19 were sourced from the United States, Italy and Spain. The analysed material was cDNA or gDNA that came from T cells, B-cell-depleted T cells, or PBMCs.

V was clipped by 6 bases and J by 6 bases; unmatched bases: 14. The CDR3 contains 15 residues. Looked up from germline, CDR1 is LNHDA and CDR2 is SQIVND (reference sequence). The TCR comes from a man aged 55 to 70 with acute or convalescent COVID-19. Sequencing was carried out using peripheral blood. The chain recombines TRBV19 with TRBJ2-7; 7 bases agree with TRBD1. In DNA form, the CDR3 reads TGTGCCAGTAGCCCTAGGGCAGGGGGACGGGGCGAGCAGTACTTC. It codes for CASSPRAGGRGEQYF.